This TCR beta chain was sequenced in a study of CD8+CD57+ T cells in acquired aplastic anemia. Study-wide results and limits: Patients were compared with controls for CD8+ Simpson's diversity, and no significant difference emerged.

Profiling of TCR beta VDJ combinations and CDR3 sequences used genomic DNA as template. One entry per CDR3 protein, called by TCRdb with MiXCR from the reads. The sample gives approximately 98,000 distinct CDR3 sequences, 50% to 65% of which show up once; 30% to 40% is in the top ten. This clonotype was seen many times. Its antigen is currently unknown. The CDR3 is 16 amino acids. Trimming shortened V by 4 bases and J by 1 base, and 16 bases separated the two germline ends. The chain carries TRBV12-3 or TRBV12-4 and TRBJ1-1; tentatively, D is TRBD1 (6 bases). The TCR comes from a human donor in good health, serving as a control. The sequenced material came from sorted CD4+, CD8+, or CD8+CD57+ T cells (not recorded which) from PBMCs. The DNA for the CDR3 is TGTGCCAGCAGTTGGGGGCCAGGGGCTCAGAACACTGAAGCTTTCTTT. It yields the protein CASSWGPGAQNTEAFF.